This TCR beta chain derives from a study of cytomegalovirus exposure and HLA in healthy donors. Study conclusions and caveats: Later analysis associated a missense DCLRE1C variant with TCR beta V- and J-gene trimming.

CDR3 length equals 14 residues. Germline loops: CDR1 KGHSH, CDR2 LQKENI. Trimming removed 3 bases from V and 9 bases from J; junction bases left unmatched: 5. This clone was counted only a few times. Antigen specificity is unknown. The PCR employed 60 Vbeta primers together with 13 Jbeta primers. The assay was immunoSEQ multiplex PCR, and TCRdb's table has in-frame clones only and misses some. The sample yields almost 80,000 clones, 67% seen once. The receptor was derived from a woman aged 45 to 65 in good health and CMV-seropositive. Sequencing was performed on PBMCs. The chain carries TRBV18 and TRBJ2-1; 10 bases are shared with TRBD2. The CDR3 nucleotides read TGTGCCAGCTCACCGAGCGGGGGGGCGGGTGAGCAGTTCTTC. Its translation: CASSPSGGAGEQFF.